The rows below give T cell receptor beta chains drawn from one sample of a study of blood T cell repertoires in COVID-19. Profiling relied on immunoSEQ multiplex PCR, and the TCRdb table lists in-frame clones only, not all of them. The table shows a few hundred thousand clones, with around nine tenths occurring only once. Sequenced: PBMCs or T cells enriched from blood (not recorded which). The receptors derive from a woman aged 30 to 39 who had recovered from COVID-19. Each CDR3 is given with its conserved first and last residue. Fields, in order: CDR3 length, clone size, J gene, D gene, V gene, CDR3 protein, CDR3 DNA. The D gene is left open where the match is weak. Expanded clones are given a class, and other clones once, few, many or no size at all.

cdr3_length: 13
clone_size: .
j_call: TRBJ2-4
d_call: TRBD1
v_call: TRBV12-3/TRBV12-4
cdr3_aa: CASSNRGADIQYF
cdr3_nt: TGTGCCAGCAGTAACAGGGGTGCGGACATTCAGTACTTC

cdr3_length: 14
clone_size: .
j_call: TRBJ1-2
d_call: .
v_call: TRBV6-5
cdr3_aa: CASGTDGQYYGYTF
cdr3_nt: TGTGCCAGCGGCACCGACGGACAGTACTATGGCTACACCTTC

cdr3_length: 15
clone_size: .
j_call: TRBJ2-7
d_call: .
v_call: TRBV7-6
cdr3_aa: CASSLAGGADYEQYF
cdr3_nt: TGTGCCAGCAGCTTAGCAGGGGGTGCAGACTACGAGCAGTACTTC

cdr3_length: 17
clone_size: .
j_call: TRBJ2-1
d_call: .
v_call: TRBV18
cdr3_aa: CASSLLPGPRTNNEQFF
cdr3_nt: TGTGCCAGCTCACTCCTCCCAGGGCCGCGTACTAACAATGAGCAGTTCTTC

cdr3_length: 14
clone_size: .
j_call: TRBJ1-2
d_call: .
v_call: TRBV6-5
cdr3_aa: CASSSVHLNYGYTF
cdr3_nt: TGTGCCAGCAGTTCGGTCCACTTAAACTATGGCTACACCTTC

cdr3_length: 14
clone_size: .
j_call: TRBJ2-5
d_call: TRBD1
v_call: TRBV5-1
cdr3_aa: CASSQEGTGLPQYF
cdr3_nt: TGCGCCAGCAGCCAGGAAGGGACAGGGCTCCCCCAGTACTTC

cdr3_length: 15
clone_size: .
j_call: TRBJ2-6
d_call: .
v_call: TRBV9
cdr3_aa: CASSPHSSGANVLTF
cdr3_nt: TGTGCCAGCAGCCCCCACAGCTCTGGGGCCAACGTCCTGACTTTC

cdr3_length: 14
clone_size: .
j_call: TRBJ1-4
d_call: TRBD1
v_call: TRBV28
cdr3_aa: CASSIDRAGEKLFF
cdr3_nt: TGTGCCAGCAGTATCGACAGGGCCGGGGAAAAACTGTTTTTT

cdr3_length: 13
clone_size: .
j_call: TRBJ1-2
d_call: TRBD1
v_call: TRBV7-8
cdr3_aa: CASSRDREYGYTF
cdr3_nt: TGTGCCAGCAGCCGGGACAGGGAGTATGGCTACACCTTC

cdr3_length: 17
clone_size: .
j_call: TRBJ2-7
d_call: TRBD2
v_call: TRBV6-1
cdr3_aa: CASSEGRETYPTYEQYF
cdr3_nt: TGTGCCAGCAGTGAAGGGCGGGAGACCTACCCCACCTACGAGCAGTACTTC

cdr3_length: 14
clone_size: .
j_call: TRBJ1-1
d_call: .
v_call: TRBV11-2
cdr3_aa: CASSFVGLWTEAFF
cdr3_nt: TGTGCCAGCAGCTTTGTGGGACTATGGACTGAAGCTTTCTTT

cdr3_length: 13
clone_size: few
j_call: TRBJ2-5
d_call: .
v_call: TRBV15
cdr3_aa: CATSRDHVETQYF
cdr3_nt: TGTGCCACCAGCAGAGATCATGTGGAGACCCAGTACTTC

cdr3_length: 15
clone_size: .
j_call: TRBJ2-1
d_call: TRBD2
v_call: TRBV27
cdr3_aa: CASSWGLAGYNEQFF
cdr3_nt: TGTGCCAGCAGTTGGGGACTAGCGGGTTACAATGAGCAGTTCTTC

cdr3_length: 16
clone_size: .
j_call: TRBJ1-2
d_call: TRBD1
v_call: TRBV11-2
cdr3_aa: CASSLKRGQGYNGYTF
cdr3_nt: TGTGCCAGCAGCTTAAAGAGGGGACAGGGGTATAATGGCTACACCTTC

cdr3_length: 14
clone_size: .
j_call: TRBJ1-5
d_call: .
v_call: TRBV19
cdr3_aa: CASSIRQSNQPQHF
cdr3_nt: TGTGCCAGTAGTATCCGACAGAGCAATCAGCCCCAGCATTTT

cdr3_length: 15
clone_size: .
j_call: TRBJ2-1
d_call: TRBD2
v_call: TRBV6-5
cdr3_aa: CASSEGLAEHNEQFF
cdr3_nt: TGTGCCAGCAGCGAGGGACTAGCGGAACACAATGAGCAGTTCTTC

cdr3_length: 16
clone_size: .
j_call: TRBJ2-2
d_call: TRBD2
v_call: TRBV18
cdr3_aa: CASSPATSGNTGELFF
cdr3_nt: TGTGCCAGCTCACCCGCGACTAGCGGGAACACCGGGGAGCTGTTTTTT

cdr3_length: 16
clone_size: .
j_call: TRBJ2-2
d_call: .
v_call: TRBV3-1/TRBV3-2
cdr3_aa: CASSQETGGPTGELFF
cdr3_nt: TGTGCCAGCAGCCAAGAAACGGGGGGCCCGACGGGGGAGCTGTTTTTT

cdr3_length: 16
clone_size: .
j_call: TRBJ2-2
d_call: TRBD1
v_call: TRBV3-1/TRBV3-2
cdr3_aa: CASSTPGTGDTGELFF
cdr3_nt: TGTGCCAGCAGCACACCGGGGACAGGGGACACCGGGGAGCTGTTTTTT

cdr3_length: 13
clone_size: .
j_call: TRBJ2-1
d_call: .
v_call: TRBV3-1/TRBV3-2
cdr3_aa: CASSQEAGNEQFF
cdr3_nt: TGTGCCAGCAGCCAAGAGGCAGGGAATGAGCAGTTCTTC

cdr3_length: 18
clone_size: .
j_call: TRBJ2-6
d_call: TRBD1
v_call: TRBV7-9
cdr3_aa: CASRGQGGSLGGANVLTF
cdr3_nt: TGTGCCAGCAGAGGACAGGGGGGCTCCTTGGGTGGGGCCAACGTCCTGACTTTC

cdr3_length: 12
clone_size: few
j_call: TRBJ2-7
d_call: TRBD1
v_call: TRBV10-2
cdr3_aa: CASSEGTGKQYF
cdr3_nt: TGCGCCAGCAGTGAGGGGACAGGGAAGCAGTACTTC

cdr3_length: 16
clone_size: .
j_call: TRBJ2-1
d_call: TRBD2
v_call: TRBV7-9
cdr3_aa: CASSLSGGGTYNEQFF
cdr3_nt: TGTGCCAGCAGCTTATCTGGCGGGGGAACCTACAATGAGCAGTTCTTC

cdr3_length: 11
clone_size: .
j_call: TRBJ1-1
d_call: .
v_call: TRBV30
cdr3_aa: CAWGGDTEAFF
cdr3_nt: TGTGCCTGGGGGGGAGACACTGAAGCTTTCTTT

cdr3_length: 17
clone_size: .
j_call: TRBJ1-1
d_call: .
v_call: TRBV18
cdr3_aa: CASSPILAGTPNTEAFF
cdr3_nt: TGTGCCAGCTCACCTATCCTTGCCGGGACACCTAACACTGAAGCTTTCTTT

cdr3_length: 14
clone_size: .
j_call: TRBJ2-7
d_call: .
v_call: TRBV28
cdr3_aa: CASSFTSRSYEQYF
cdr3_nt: TGTGCCAGCAGTTTTACTAGCCGCTCCTACGAGCAGTACTTC

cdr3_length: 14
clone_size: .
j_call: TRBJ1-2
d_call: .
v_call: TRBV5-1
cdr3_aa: CASSLQESTYGYTF
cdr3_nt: TGCGCCAGCAGCTTGCAGGAATCAACCTATGGCTACACCTTC

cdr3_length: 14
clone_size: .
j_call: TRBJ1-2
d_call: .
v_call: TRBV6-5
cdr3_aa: CASISHPQGNGYTF
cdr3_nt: TGTGCCAGCATTTCCCACCCACAGGGAAATGGCTACACCTTC

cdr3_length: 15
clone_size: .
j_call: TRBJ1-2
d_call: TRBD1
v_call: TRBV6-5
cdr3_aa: CASSSDRGAYYGYTF
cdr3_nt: TGTGCCAGCAGTTCGGACAGGGGGGCTTACTATGGCTACACCTTC

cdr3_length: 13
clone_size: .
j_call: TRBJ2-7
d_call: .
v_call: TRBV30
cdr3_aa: CAWSHITGDEQYF
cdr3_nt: TGTGCCTGGAGTCATATCACGGGGGACGAGCAGTACTTC

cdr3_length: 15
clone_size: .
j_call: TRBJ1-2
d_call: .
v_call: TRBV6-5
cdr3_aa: CASSYRGAANYGYTF
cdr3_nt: TGTGCCAGCAGTTACCGGGGAGCGGCTAACTATGGCTACACCTTC

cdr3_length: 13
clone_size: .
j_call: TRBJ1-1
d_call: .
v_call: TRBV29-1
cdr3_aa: CSVQEGKKKEAFF
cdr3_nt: TGCAGCGTGCAGGAGGGGAAAAAAAAAGAAGCTTTCTTT

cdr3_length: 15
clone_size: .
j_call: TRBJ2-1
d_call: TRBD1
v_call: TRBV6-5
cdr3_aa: CASSSGTGGNNEQFF
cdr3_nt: TGTGCCAGCAGTTCCGGGACAGGGGGTAACAATGAGCAGTTCTTC

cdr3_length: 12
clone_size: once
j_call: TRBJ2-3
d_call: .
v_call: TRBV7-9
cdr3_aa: CASSFLPDTQYF
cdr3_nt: TGTGCCAGCAGCTTTCTTCCAGATACGCAGTATTTT

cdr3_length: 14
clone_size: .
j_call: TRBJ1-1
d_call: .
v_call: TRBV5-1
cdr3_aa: CASSFSGMDTEAFF
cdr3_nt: TGCGCCAGCAGCTTTTCAGGGATGGACACTGAAGCTTTCTTT

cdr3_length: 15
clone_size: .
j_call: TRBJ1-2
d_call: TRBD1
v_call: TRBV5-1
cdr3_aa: CASSSTRDSLYGYTF
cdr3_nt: TGCGCCAGCAGCTCGACCCGGGACAGCCTCTATGGCTACACCTTC

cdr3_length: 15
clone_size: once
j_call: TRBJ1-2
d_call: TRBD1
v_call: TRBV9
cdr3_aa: CASSTGQGPNYGYTF
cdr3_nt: TGTGCCAGCAGCACGGGACAGGGTCCTAACTATGGCTACACCTTC

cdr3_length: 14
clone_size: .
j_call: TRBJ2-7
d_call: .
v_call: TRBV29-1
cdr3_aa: CSARGQPFSYEQYF
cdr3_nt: TGCAGCGCCCGTGGACAGCCGTTCTCCTACGAGCAGTACTTC

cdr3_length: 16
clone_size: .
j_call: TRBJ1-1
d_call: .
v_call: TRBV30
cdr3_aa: CAWSSPRGGPNTEAFF
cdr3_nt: TGTGCCTGGAGTTCCCCCCGGGGGGGCCCAAACACTGAAGCTTTCTTT

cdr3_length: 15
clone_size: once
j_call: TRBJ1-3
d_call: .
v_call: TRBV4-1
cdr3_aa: CASSQVKGHGNTIYF
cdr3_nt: TGCGCCAGCAGCCAAGTAAAAGGACACGGAAACACCATATATTTT

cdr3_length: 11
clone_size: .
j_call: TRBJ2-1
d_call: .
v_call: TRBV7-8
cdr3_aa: CASTPSNEQFF
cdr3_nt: TGTGCCAGCACACCGAGCAATGAGCAGTTCTTC

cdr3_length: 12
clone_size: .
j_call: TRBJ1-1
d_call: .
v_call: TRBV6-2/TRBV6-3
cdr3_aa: CASSTGGTEAFF
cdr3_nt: TGTGCCAGCAGCACGGGAGGCACTGAAGCTTTCTTT

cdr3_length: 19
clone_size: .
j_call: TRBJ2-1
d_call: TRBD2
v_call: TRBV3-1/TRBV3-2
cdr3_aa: CASSGRTSGRAVIANEQFF
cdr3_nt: TGTGCCAGCAGCGGTCGGACTAGCGGGAGGGCCGTAATAGCCAATGAGCAGTTCTTC

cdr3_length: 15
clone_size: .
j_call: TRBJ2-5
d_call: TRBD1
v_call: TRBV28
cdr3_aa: CASSSSGTGAETQYF
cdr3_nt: TGTGCCAGCAGTTCATCCGGGACAGGGGCAGAGACCCAGTACTTC

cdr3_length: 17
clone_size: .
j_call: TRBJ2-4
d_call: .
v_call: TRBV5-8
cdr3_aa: CASSSHRQFEFWNIQYF
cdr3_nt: TGTGCCAGCAGCTCCCACCGCCAGTTCGAATTTTGGAACATTCAGTACTTC

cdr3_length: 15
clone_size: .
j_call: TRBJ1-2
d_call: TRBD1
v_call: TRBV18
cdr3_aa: CASSSQTGGTYGYTF
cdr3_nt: TGTGCCAGCTCATCGCAGACAGGGGGAACGTATGGCTACACCTTC

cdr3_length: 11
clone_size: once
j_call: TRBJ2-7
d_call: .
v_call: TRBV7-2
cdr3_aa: CASSPAYEQYF
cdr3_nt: TGTGCCAGCAGCCCGGCCTACGAGCAGTACTTC

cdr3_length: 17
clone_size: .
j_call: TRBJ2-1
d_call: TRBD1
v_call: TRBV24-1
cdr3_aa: CATSDRGDRRGGNEQFF
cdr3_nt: TGTGCCACCAGTGATCGCGGGGACAGGCGAGGTGGCAATGAGCAGTTCTTC

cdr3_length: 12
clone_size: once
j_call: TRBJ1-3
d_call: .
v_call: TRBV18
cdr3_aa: CASSTVGNTIYF
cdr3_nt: TGTGCCAGCTCAACTGTAGGAAACACCATATATTTT